One TCR beta chain is described in this entry. Clones were read by immunoSEQ multiplex PCR, and TCRdb kept only the in-frame ones, dropping some. The table shows about 65,000 clones, with less than 95% occurring only once. The data derive from a study of control samples from healthy donors and cancer patients. The CDR3 is made up of 18 amino acids. J is TRBJ2-6 and V is TRBV5-2; the DNA was not compared with TRBD2, the D call given in the table. TRBV5-2 is a known pseudogene. The source of this sequence is a woman aged 50 to 60 with colorectal cancer. The sequencing input was PBMCs. The CDR3 coding sequence is TGTGCCAGCAAGGAGATAGGAGAGTACACAAGTCGGGCCAACGTCCTGACTTTC. As protein: CASKEIGEYTSRANVLTF.